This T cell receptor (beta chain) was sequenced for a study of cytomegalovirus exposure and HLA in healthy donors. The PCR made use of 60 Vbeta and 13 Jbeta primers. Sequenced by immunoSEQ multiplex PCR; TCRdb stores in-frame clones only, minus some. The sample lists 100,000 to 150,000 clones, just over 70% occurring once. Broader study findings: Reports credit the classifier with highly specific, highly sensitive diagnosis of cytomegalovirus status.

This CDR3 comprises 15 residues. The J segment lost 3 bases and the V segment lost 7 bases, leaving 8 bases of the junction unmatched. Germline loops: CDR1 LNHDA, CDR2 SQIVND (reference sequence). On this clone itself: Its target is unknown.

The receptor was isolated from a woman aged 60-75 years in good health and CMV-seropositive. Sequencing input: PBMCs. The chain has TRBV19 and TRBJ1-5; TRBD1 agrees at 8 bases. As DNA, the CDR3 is TGTGCCAGTAAGACAGGGGAGGTCACCAATCAGCCCCAGCATTTT. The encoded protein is CASKTGEVTNQPQHF.